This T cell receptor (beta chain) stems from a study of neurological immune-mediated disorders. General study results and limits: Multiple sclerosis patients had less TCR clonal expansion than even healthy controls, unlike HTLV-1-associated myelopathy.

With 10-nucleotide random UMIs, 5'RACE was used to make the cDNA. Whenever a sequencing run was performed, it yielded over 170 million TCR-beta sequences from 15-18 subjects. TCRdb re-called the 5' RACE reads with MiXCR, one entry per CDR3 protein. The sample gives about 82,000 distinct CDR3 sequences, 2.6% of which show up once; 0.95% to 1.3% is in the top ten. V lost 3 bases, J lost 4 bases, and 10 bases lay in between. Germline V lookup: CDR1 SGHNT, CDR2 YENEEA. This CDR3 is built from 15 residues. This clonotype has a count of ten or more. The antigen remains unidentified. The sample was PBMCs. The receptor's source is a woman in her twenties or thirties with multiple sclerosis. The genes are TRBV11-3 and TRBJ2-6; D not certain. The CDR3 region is CASSLQVAGANVLTF. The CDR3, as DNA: TGTGCCAGCAGCTTGCAAGTAGCCGGGGCCAACGTCCTGACTTTC.